The 30 T cell receptor beta chains given below trace back to one sample, sequenced in a study of blood T cell repertoires in COVID-19. Assay: immunoSEQ multiplex PCR; the TCRdb copy retains only in-frame clones and omits some. The data show under 200,000 clones, around 85% seen once. Sequencing was done on a sample of peripheral blood. The receptors were sampled from a man between 60 and 75 years old who had recovered from COVID-19.

The V and J genes are TRBV7-2 and TRBJ2-3; 8 bases match TRBD2. V lost 5 bases to trimming and J lost 0 bases; unmatched junction nucleotides: 7. Germline V gene data show CDR1 as SGHTA and CDR2 as FQGNSA. This CDR3 has 16 amino acids. CDR3 DNA: TGTGCCAGCAGCCCTCGCTTAGCGGGGAGCACAGATACGCAGTATTTT. It encodes CASSPRLAGSTDTQYF.

In the case of this clone: The sample contains more than one DNA sequence encoding this CDR3. The CDR3 loop reads CASSLGQANEKLFF. CDR3 in DNA: TGCGCCAGCAGCTTGGGACAAGCTAATGAAAAACTGTTTTTT. The rearrangement joins TRBV5-1 to TRBJ1-4, with D unclear. Germline CDR1 is SGHRS and CDR2 is YFSETQ. CDR3 length equals 14 residues. With 0 bases removed from V and 3 bases from J, the gap between germline ends came to 6 bases.

The chain has TRBV6-5 and TRBJ1-6; 9 nucleotides line up with TRBD1. The J segment lost 6 bases and the V segment lost 5 bases, leaving 2 bases of the junction unmatched. This CDR3 is 14 amino acids long. Germline CDR1 is MNHEY and CDR2 is SVGAGI. CDR3 residues: CASSRDRVNSPLHF. In DNA form, the CDR3 reads TGTGCCAGCAGTCGGGACAGGGTTAATTCACCCCTCCACTTT.

The chain joins TRBV19 to TRBJ1-3, with 8 bases fitting TRBD1. Germline-derived CDR1 and CDR2 are LNHDA and SQIVND (reference sequence). The ends lost 1 base at V and 0 bases at J; junction bases unmatched: 2. The CDR3 sequence is 16 residues long. The DNA of the CDR3 is TGTGCCAGTAGTATAGGCACAGGGGGCTCTGGAAACACCATATATTTT. Translation: CASSIGTGGSGNTIYF. The full variable domain, completed using reference TRBV19 and TRBJ1-3, is DGGITQSPKYLFRKEGQNVTLSCEQNLNHDAMYWYRQDPGQGLRLIYYSQIVNDFQKGDIAEGYSVSREKKESFPLTVTSAQKNPTAFYLCASSIGTGGSGNTIYFGEGSWLTVV.

This chain uses TRBV7-9 with TRBJ1-2; D is undetermined. V was trimmed by 1 base and J by 1 base, leaving 7 bases between them. The length of the CDR3 is 14 residues. Germline CDR1 reads SEHNR; CDR2 reads FQNEAQ (reference sequence). CDR3 protein: CASSLVSSNYGYTF. For the CDR3, the DNA is TGTGCCAGCAGCTTAGTGTCCAGTAACTATGGCTACACCTTC.

The chain joins TRBV2 to TRBJ1-6; TRBD1 might be the D (5 bases). The CDR3 loop spans 18 amino acids. V dropped 4 bases and J dropped 2 bases, with 18 bases sitting between them. Per the germline V gene, CDR1 is SNHLY and CDR2 is FYNNEI. The CDR3 DNA follows: TGTGCCAGCAGTGGGTTGATCTTCGGGGGTACCTATAATTCACCCCTCCACTTT. Amino acids: CASSGLIFGGTYNSPLHF.

The V gene is TRBV4-1, the J gene TRBJ1-4, with TRBD1 matching over 7 bases. Trimming took 4 bases from V and 4 from J; bases not matched to a gene: 6. This CDR3 region has 15 residues. From germline, CDR1 is MGHRA and CDR2 YSYEKL. CDR3 DNA: TGCGCCAGCAGCCGATCCGGGACAGTTAATGAAAAACTGTTTTTT. Translation: CASSRSGTVNEKLFF.

In DNA form, the CDR3 reads TGTGCCATCAGTCCAGGGGCGGGAGTTGGGTCATCCTATGGCTACACCTTC. It specifies CAISPGAGVGSSYGYTF. The genes are TRBV10-3 and TRBJ1-2, with D tentatively TRBD1 (6 bases). The CDR3 length is 17 residues. Germline values: CDR1 ENHRY, CDR2 SYGVKD. With 5 bases removed from V and 4 bases from J, the gap between germline ends came to 23 bases.

A single count supports this clone. V gene TRBV24-1 combines with J gene TRBJ2-5; TRBD1 matches 9 bases. The CDR3 is 14 residues long. CDR1 KGHDR and CDR2 SFDVKD come from the germline V gene. Germline trimming cut 4 bases from V and 5 bases from J; bases unmatched to any gene: 4. The CDR3 region has the DNA TGTGCCACCAGTGAAATTGGGACAGGGGAGACCCAGTACTTC. Amino acid sequence: CATSEIGTGETQYF.

The chain recombines TRBV19 with TRBJ2-6, with a possible D match to TRBD1 (5 bases). CDR1 is LNHDA, CDR2 SQIVND, per germline (reference sequence). The CDR3 length is 15 residues. V shed 3 bases and J shed 0 bases, with 6 bases lying between them. The CDR3 DNA reads as TGTGCCAGTAGTATCCAGGGCTCTGGGGCCAACGTCCTGACTTTC. This encodes CASSIQGSGANVLTF.

As to this clone: One end of the junction does not line up with germline, which may come from a read error. CDR3 nucleotides: TGCGCCAGCAGGTTGGAGGAGGAGACCCAGTACTTC. It yields the protein CASRLEEETQYF. This rearrangement joins TRBV5-1 to TRBJ2-5, with a weak D call TRBD2 (5 bases). This CDR3 has 12 amino acids. Germline V CDR1 and CDR2: SGHRS, YFSETQ.

This chain connects TRBV5-1 to TRBJ2-3; D remains ambiguous. Trimming pared 1 base from V and 5 bases from J, leaving 11 bases between. CDR1 SGHRS and CDR2 YFSETQ come from the germline V gene. The CDR3 is 14 amino acids. CDR3: CASSLTRLKDTQYF. The CDR3 DNA is TGCGCCAGCAGCTTGACCCGACTGAAAGATACGCAGTATTTT.

The rearrangement uses TRBV18 and TRBJ1-3; 7 positions agree with TRBD1. The CDR3 covers 16 residues. Unmatched junction bases numbered 3, after V lost 1 base and J lost 0 bases. Germline loops: CDR1 KGHSH, CDR2 LQKENI. The CDR3 loop is CASSPQTGISGNTIYF. Here the CDR3 DNA reads TGTGCCAGCTCACCACAGACAGGGATCTCTGGAAACACCATATATTTT.

V is TRBV6-5 and J is TRBJ1-2; 10 nucleotides line up with TRBD1. CDR3 length equals 14 residues. CDR1 and CDR2 (germline): MNHEY, SVGAGI. V lost 6 bases to trimming and J lost 6 bases; unmatched junction nucleotides: 7. CDR3 amino acids: CASSYTDRGHGYTF. CDR3 DNA: TGTGCCAGCAGCTACACCGACAGGGGGCATGGCTACACCTTC.

This clone was recorded once. This CDR3 reads CASSSSGGAYTQYF. CDR3 coding DNA: TGTGCCAGCAGCTCAAGCGGGGGGGCCTATACGCAGTATTTT. The V and J genes are TRBV7-9 and TRBJ2-3, with TRBD2 identical over 10 bases. Germline assignment: CDR1 SEHNR and CDR2 FQNEAQ (reference sequence). CDR3 length: 14 residues. V lost 4 bases, J lost 7 bases, and 5 bases stayed unmatched. Full variable domain (rest looked up from reference TRBV7-9 and TRBJ2-3): DTGVSQNPRHKITKRGQNVTFRCDPISEHNRLYWYRQTLGQGPEFLTYFQNEAQLEKSRLLSDRFSAERPKGSFSTLEIQRTEQGDSAMYLCASSSSGGAYTQYFGPGTRLTVL.

The chain is built from TRBV7-3 and TRBJ1-1, with D perhaps matching TRBD1 (6 bases). The CDR3 totals 14 residues. CDR1 is SGHTA and CDR2 is FQGTGA in the germline V gene. Trimming removed 9 bases from V and 7 bases from J, with 21 bases in between. CDR3 coding DNA: TGTGCCAGTTCGGAGCCAGGGGCTGGATTTGAAGCTTTCTTT. Its protein is CASSEPGAGFEAFF.

This sequence joins TRBV19 and TRBJ2-2, with 7 bases lining up with TRBD1. This CDR3 is 13 amino acids long. Per the germline V gene, CDR1 is LNHDA and CDR2 is SQIVND (reference sequence). The V and J ends lost 10 bases and 5 bases, in that order; junction bases with no gene match: 7. CDR3 sequence reads: CAIQGGGTGELFF. CDR3 coding DNA: TGTGCCATACAAGGGGGCGGAACCGGGGAGCTGTTTTTT.

The chain carries TRBV5-6 and TRBJ1-2, with D possibly TRBD1 on 5 matching bases. CDR1 and CDR2 (germline): SGHDT, YYEEEE. The V end was cut by 0 bases, the J end by 4 bases, with 16 bases between. The CDR3 length is 16 residues. CDR3: CASSLVAGYRGYGYTF. DNA for the CDR3: TGTGCCAGCAGCTTGGTAGCAGGGTATCGTGGCTATGGCTACACCTTC.

The chain uses TRBV3-1 (or the pseudogene TRBV3-2) and TRBJ2-5; 8 nucleotides align to TRBD1. The V and J ends lost 1 base and 5 bases, in that order; junction bases with no gene match: 6. The CDR3 is 15 amino acids. CDR1 is LGHDT, CDR2 YNNKEL, per germline (reference sequence). This CDR3 reads CASSQGGQVLETQYF. The CDR3 DNA is TGTGCCAGCAGCCAAGGGGGACAGGTTCTGGAGACCCAGTACTTC.

This clone was seen a handful of times. This sample includes further DNA sequences coding for the same CDR3. The chain is built from TRBV19 and TRBJ1-5; 8 nucleotides line up with TRBD1. V shed 4 bases and J 6 bases; nucleotides not matched to a gene: 5. The CDR3 consists of 14 residues. Germline loops: CDR1 LNHDA, CDR2 SQIVND (reference sequence). For the CDR3, the DNA is TGTGCCAGTAGTAGACAGGGGTTGAGTCAGCCCCAGCATTTT. As protein: CASSRQGLSQPQHF.

This clone was found once. The chain uses TRBV10-3 and TRBJ2-3; 14 nucleotides match TRBD2. Germline CDR1 ENHRY, CDR2 SYGVKD. The CDR3 is 19 residues long. Germline trimming cut 6 bases from V and 1 base from J; bases unmatched to any gene: 12. The CDR3 region has the DNA TGTGCCATCAGACTCGGACTAGCGGGGGGCCCGACCCGCACAGATACGCAGTATTTT. This gives the protein CAIRLGLAGGPTRTDTQYF.

The table lists this clone with a count of one. V gene TRBV5-8 combines with J gene TRBJ1-3; a weak D match, TRBD1 (6 bases). The CDR3 is 16 residues long. The germline gives CDR1 SGHTS, CDR2 YDEGEE. V shed 1 base and J shed 0 bases, with 11 bases lying between them. The DNA for the CDR3 is TGTGCCAGCAGCTTGTGGGGGCTAAGCTCTGGAAACACCATATATTTT. This translates into CASSLWGLSSGNTIYF. The full variable domain, completed using reference TRBV5-8 and TRBJ1-3, is EAGVTQSPTHLIKTRGQQATLRCSPISGHTSVYWYQQALGLGLQFLLWYDEGEERNRGNFPPRFSGRQFPNYSSELNVNALELEDSALYLCASSLWGLSSGNTIYFGEGSWLTVV.

J is TRBJ2-5 and V is TRBV7-2, with TRBD2 as a possible D gene (5 bases). V was shortened by 5 bases and J by 5 bases, with 21 bases between the two germline ends. In germline, CDR1 is SGHTA, CDR2 FQGNSA. The CDR3 has 16 residues. The CDR3: CASSPLDAWWRETQYF. CDR3 DNA: TGTGCCAGCAGCCCGCTGGACGCCTGGTGGAGGGAGACCCAGTACTTC.

V and J are TRBV5-5 and TRBJ1-5; D possibly corresponds to TRBD1 (5 bases). V was trimmed by 2 bases and J by 2 bases, leaving 20 bases between them. This CDR3 comprises 18 residues. The V gene's germline CDR1 is SGHKS and CDR2 YYEKEE (reference sequence). CDR3: CASSFLSDMGMGNQPQHF. CDR3 in DNA: TGTGCCAGCAGCTTCCTCTCGGACATGGGGATGGGCAATCAGCCCCAGCATTTT.

The chain links TRBV5-1 to TRBJ2-2; D may be TRBD2 (5 bases). The germline V and J ends were trimmed by 5 bases and 5 bases, with 10 bases remaining between them. The CDR3 spans 13 residues. Per germline, CDR1 SGHRS and CDR2 YFSETQ. The CDR3 nucleotides are TGCGCCAGCAGTTTTAGCGATACCGGGGAGCTGTTTTTT. Its protein product is CASSFSDTGELFF.

The CDR3 sequence: CASSRQGDRVGGYTF. The DNA of the CDR3 is TGTGCCAGCAGTAGGCAGGGGGATCGAGTAGGAGGCTACACCTTC. The rearrangement joins TRBV6-5 to TRBJ1-2, with TRBD1 identical over 7 bases. There are 15 residues in the CDR3. The V and J ends lost 5 bases and 8 bases, in that order; junction bases with no gene match: 14. The germline gives CDR1 MNHEY, CDR2 SVGAGI.

The sample holds one count of this clone. The chain carries TRBV3-1 (or the pseudogene TRBV3-2) and TRBJ1-2, with D possibly being TRBD1 (5 bases). This CDR3 is built from 12 residues. With 5 bases removed from V and 6 bases from J, the gap between germline ends came to 10 bases. Germline CDR1 is LGHDT and CDR2 is YNNKEL (reference sequence). The CDR3 DNA is TGTGCCAGCAGCGCCCGACAGAATGGCTACACCTTC. It is translated as CASSARQNGYTF.

The rearrangement uses TRBV5-8 and TRBJ2-7; TRBD2 matches 10 bases. The CDR3 length is 17 residues. V gave up 4 bases and J gave up 3 bases; unmatched junction bases: 13. Germline CDR1 is SGHTS and CDR2 is YDEGEE. CDR3 sequence reads: CASSRPSGGVMHYEQYF. In DNA form, the CDR3 reads TGTGCCAGCAGCCGACCCAGCGGGGGGGTGATGCACTACGAGCAGTACTTC.

The CDR3 DNA reads as TGTGCCAGCAGCCCCCGAGCGGGGGCAACTAATGAAAAACTGTTTTTT. Protein sequence: CASSPRAGATNEKLFF. The V call is TRBV5-5, the J call TRBJ1-4; tentative D call: TRBD1 (5 bases). The length of the CDR3 is 16 residues. Germline V lookup: CDR1 SGHKS, CDR2 YYEKEE (reference sequence). Trimming pared 4 bases from V and 0 bases from J, leaving 13 bases between.

The chain joins TRBV7-2 to TRBJ2-3; 14 nucleotides line up with TRBD2. CDR3 size: 16 residues. V gave up 6 bases and J gave up 4 bases; unmatched junction bases: 6. Germline V gene lookup returns CDR1 SGHTA and CDR2 FQGNSA. CDR3 sequence: CASSFRLAGGADTQYF. The CDR3, as DNA: TGTGCCAGCAGTTTCCGACTAGCGGGGGGGGCAGATACGCAGTATTTT.